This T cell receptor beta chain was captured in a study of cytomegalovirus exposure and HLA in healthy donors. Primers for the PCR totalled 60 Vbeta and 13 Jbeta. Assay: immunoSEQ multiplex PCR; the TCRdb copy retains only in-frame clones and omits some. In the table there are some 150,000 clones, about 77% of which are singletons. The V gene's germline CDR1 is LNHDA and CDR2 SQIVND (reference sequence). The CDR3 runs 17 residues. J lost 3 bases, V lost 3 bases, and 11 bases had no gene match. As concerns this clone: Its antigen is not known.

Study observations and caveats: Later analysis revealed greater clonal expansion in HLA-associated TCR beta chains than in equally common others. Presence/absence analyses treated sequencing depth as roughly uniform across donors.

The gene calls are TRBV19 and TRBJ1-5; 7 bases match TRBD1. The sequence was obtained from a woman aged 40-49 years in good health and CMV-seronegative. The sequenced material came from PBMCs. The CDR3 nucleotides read TGTGCCAGTAGTATTCAAAGCAGGGGGTCCTACAATCAGCCCCAGCATTTT. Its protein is CASSIQSRGSYNQPQHF. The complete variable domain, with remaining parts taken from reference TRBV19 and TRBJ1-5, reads DGGITQSPKYLFRKEGQNVTLSCEQNLNHDAMYWYRQDPGQGLRLIYYSQIVNDFQKGDIAEGYSVSREKKESFPLTVTSAQKNPTAFYLCASSIQSRGSYNQPQHFGDGTRLSIL.